Listed here is a single T cell receptor beta chain. Its specificity is not known. Here the gene names and germline are mouse. Read coverage stops 1 residue before the CDR3 terminus; the germline J gene supplies the remainder. The CDR3 has 16 amino acids. Germline lookup yields CDR1 LGHNA and CDR2 YSYQKL. The trim removed 1 base at V and 2 bases at J, leaving 4 bases unmatched. Data came from immunoSEQ multiplex PCR; TCRdb stores just in-frame clones and leaves some out. This table holds some 48,000 clones, 65% to 80% found once. These data come from a study of tissue T cells after allogeneic stem cell transplantation. Findings and caveats of the study: Across patients, clones rarely overlapped, yet motif clusters were shared tissue-specifically.

The receptor's source is a pool of C57BL/6 mice in good health. Input material: sorted cells pooled from one or two spleens. This sequence joins TRBV2 and TRBJ2-7, with 11 nucleotides matching TRBD2. The CDR3 region is CASSQGGLGGPYEQYF. Incomplete CDR3 DNA: TGTGCCAGCAGCCAAGGTGGACTGGGGGGACCCTATGAACAGTAC.